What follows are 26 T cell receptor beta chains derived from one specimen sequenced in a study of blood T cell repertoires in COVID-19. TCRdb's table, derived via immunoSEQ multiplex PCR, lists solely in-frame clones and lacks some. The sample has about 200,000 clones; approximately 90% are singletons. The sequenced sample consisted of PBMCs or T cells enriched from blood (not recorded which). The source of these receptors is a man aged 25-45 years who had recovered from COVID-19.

The CDR3 DNA sequence: TGTGCCAGCAGCTTGTCTTTGGGGGCTCAGGGGGAGCTGTTTTTT. It translates to CASSLSLGAQGELFF. J is TRBJ2-2 and V is TRBV5-4, with D possibly matching TRBD1 (6 bases). The CDR3 totals 15 residues. Trimming pared 1 base from V and 8 bases from J, leaving 15 bases between. The germline V gene has CDR1 SGHNT and CDR2 YYREEE (reference sequence).

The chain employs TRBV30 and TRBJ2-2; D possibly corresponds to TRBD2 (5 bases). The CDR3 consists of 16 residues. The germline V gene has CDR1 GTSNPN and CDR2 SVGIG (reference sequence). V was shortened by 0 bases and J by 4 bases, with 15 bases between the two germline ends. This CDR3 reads CAWSVSGIGLTGELFF. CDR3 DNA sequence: TGTGCCTGGAGTGTCTCCGGGATAGGACTCACCGGGGAGCTGTTTTTT. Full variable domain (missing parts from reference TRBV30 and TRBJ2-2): SQTIHQWPATLVQPVGSPLSLECTVEGTSNPNLYWYRQAAGRGLQLLFYSVGIGQISSEVPQNLSASRPQDRQFILSSKKLLLSDSGFYLCAWSVSGIGLTGELFFGEGSRLTVL.

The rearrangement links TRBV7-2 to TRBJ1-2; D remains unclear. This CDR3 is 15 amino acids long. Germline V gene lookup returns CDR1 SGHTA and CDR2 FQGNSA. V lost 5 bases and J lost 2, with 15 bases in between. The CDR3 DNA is TGTGCCAGCAGCCCAAGCAGAGGGTTGAACTATGGCTACACCTTC. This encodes CASSPSRGLNYGYTF.

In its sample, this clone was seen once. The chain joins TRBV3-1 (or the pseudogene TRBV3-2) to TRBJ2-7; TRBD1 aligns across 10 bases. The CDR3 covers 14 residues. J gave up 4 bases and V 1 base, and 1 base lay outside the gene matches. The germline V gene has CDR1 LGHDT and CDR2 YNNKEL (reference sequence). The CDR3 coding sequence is TGTGCCAGCAGCCAAGGGACAGGGGGGTACGAGCAGTACTTC. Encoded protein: CASSQGTGGYEQYF.

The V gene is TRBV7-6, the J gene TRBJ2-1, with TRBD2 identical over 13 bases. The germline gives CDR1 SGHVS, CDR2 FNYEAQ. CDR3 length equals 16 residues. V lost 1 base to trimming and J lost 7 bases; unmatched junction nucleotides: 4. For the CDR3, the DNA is TGTGCCAGCAGCTTAGGACTAGCGGGGGGTAATAATGAGCAGTTCTTC. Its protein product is CASSLGLAGGNNEQFF.

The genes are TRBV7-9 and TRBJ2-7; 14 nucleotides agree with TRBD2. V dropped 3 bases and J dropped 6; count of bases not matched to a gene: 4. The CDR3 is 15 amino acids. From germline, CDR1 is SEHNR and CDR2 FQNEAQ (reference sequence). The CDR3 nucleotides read TGTGCCAGCAGCTTCGGGACTAGCGGGGGCGGCGAGCAGTACTTC. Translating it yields CASSFGTSGGGEQYF.

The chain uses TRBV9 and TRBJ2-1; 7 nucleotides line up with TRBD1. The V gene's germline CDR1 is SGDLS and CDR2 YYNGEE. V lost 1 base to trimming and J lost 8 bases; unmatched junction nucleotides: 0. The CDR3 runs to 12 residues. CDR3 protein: CASSVQGDEQFF. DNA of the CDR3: TGTGCCAGCAGCGTACAGGGGGATGAGCAGTTCTTC.

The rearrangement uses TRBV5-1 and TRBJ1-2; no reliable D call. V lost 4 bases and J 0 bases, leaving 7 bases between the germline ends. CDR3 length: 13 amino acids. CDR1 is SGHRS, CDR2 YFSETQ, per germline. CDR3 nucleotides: TGCGCCAGCAGCCTCCAGGCTAACTATGGCTACACCTTC. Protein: CASSLQANYGYTF.

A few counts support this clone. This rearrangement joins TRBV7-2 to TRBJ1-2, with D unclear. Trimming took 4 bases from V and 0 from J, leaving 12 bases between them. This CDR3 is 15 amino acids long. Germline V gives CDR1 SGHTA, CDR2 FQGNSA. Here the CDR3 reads CASSSSGGSNYGYTF. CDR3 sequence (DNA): TGTGCCAGCAGCTCTTCGGGCGGGTCTAACTATGGCTACACCTTC.

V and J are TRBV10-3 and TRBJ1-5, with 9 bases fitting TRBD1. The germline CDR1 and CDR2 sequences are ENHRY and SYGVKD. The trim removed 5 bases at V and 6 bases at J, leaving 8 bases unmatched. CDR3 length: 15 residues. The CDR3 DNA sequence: TGTGCCATCAGTCCGGGACAGGGTGGCACTCAGCCCCAGCATTTT. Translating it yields CAISPGQGGTQPQHF.

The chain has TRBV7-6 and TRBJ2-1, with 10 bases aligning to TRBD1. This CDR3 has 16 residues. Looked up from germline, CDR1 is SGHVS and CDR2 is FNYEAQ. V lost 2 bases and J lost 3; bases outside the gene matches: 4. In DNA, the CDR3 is TGTGCCAGCAGCTTACTGACAGGGGGCTTCTACAATGAGCAGTTCTTC. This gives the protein CASSLLTGGFYNEQFF. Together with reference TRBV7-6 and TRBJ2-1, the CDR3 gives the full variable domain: GAGVSQSPRYKVTKRGQDVALRCDPISGHVSLYWYRQALGQGPEFLTYFNYEAQQDKSGLPNDRFSAERPEGSISTLTIQRTEQRDSAMYRCASSLLTGGFYNEQFFGPGTRLTVL.

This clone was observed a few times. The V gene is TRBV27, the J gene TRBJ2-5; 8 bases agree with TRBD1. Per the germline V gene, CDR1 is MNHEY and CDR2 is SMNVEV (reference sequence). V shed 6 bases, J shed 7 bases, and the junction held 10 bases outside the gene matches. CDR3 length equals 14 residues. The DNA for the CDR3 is TGTGCCAGCAGCCAAGACAGGGGAATGGGGACCCAGTACTTC. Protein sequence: CASSQDRGMGTQYF.

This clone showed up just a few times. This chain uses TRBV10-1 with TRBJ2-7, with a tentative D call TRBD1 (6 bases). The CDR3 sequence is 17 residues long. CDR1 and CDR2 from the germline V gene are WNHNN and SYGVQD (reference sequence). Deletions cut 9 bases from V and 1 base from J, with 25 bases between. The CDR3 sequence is CARQTGPPYPKSYEQYF. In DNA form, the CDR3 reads TGCGCCAGGCAGACAGGCCCTCCATACCCCAAATCCTACGAGCAGTACTTC.

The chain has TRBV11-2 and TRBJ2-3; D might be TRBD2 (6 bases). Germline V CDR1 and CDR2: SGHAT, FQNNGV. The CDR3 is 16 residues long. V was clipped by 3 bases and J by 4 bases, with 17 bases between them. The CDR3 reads CASSLTQRVPPDTQYF. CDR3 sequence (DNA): TGTGCCAGCAGCTTGACCCAGCGGGTGCCCCCAGATACGCAGTATTTT.

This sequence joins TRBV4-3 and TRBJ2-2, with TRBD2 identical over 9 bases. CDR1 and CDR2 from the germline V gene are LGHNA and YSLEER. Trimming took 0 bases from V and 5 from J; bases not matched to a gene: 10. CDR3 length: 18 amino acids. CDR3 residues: CASSQDPMVAGETGELFF. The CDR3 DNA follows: TGCGCCAGCAGCCAAGATCCCATGGTAGCGGGAGAGACCGGGGAGCTGTTTTTT.

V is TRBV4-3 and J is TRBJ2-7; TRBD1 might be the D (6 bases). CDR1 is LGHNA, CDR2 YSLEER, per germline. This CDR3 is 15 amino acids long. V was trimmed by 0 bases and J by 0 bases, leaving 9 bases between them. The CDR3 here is CASSQDGTSSYEQYF. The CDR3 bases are TGCGCCAGCAGCCAAGACGGGACATCCTCCTACGAGCAGTACTTC.

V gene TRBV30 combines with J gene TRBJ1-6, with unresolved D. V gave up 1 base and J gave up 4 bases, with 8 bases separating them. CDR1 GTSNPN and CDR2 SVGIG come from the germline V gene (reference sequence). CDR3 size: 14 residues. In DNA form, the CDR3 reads TGTGCCTGGAGTGAGTCCAGATATAATTCACCCCTCCACTTT. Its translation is CAWSESRYNSPLHF. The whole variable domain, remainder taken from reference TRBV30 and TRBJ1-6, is SQTIHQWPATLVQPVGSPLSLECTVEGTSNPNLYWYRQAAGRGLQLLFYSVGIGQISSEVPQNLSASRPQDRQFILSSKKLLLSDSGFYLCAWSESRYNSPLHFGNGTRLTVT.

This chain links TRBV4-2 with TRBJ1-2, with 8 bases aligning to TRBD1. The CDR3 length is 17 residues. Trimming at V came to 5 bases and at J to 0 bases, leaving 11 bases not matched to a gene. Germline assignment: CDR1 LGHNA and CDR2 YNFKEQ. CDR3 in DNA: TGTGCCAGCAGCTGGGCGCAGGGGGCTCAAGCTAACTATGGCTACACCTTC. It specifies CASSWAQGAQANYGYTF.

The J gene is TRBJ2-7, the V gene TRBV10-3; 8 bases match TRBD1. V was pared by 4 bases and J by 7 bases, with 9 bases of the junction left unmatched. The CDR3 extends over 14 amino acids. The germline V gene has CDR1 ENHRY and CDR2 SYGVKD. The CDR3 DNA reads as TGTGCCATCAGTGTGGGTGACAGGGGCTCGGAGCAGTACTTC. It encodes CAISVGDRGSEQYF.

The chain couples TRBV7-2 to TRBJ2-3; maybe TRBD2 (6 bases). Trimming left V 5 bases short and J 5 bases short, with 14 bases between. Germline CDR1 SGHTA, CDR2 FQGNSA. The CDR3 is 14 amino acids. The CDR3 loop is CASSGPGVVDTQYF. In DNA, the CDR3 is TGTGCCAGCAGCGGCCCGGGGGTGGTAGATACGCAGTATTTT.

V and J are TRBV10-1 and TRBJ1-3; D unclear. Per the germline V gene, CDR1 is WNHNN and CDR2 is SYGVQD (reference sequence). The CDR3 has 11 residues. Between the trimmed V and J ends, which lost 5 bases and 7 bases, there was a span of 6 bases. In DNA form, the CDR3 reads TGCGCCAGCAGTACGGGGAACACCATATATTTT. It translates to CASSTGNTIYF.

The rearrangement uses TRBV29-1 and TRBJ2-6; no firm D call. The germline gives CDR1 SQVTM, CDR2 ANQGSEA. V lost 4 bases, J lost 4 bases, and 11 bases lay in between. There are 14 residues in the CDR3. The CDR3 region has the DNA TGCAGCGTTGGTCGCGGTGGAGGGGCCAACGTCCTGACTTTC. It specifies CSVGRGGGANVLTF. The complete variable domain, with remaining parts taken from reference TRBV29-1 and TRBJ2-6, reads SAVISQKPSRDICQRGTSLTIQCQVDSQVTMMFWYRQQPGQSLTLIATANQGSEATYESGFVIDKFPISRPNLTFSTLTVSNMSPEDSSIYLCSVGRGGGANVLTFGAGSRLTVL.

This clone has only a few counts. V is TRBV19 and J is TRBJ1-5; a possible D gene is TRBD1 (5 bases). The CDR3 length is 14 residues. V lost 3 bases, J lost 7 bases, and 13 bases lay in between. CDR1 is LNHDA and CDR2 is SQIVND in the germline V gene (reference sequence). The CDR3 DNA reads TGTGCCAGTAGTATGTGGGGGGAAGGGCAGCCCCAGCATTTT. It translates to CASSMWGEGQPQHF.

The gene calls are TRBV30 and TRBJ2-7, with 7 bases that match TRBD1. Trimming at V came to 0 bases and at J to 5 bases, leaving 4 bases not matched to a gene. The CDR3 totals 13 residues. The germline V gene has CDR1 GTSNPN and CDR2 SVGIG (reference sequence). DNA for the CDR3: TGTGCCTGGAGTGTAGGGGGCCCCAACGAGCAGTACTTC. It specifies CAWSVGGPNEQYF.

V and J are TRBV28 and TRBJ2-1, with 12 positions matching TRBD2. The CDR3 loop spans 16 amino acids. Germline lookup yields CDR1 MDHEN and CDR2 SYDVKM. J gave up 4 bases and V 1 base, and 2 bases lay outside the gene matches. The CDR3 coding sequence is TGTGCCAGCAGTTTATCGGGACTAGCGGGTTACAATGAGCAGTTCTTC. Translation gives CASSLSGLAGYNEQFF.

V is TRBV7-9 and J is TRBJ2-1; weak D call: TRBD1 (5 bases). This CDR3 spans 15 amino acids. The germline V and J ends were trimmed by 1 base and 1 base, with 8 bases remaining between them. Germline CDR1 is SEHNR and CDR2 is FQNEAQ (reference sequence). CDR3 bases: TGTGCCAGCAGCTTAGTGGGGCAGTCCTACAATGAGCAGTTCTTC. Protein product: CASSLVGQSYNEQFF.